These T cell receptor beta chains were read from a single sample in a study of blood T cell repertoires in COVID-19. The repertoire was sequenced with immunoSEQ multiplex PCR; TCRdb's copy has only in-frame clones and lacks some. The sample consists of under 250,000 clones, around four fifths of them appearing once. Sample: peripheral blood. The receptors derive from a woman in her sixties or seventies with active or convalescent COVID-19. CDR3s include the opening cysteine and the closing phenylalanine or tryptophan. A D gene is named only where the DNA matches it firmly. Size is stated for part of the rows, as once, few or many counts, or as a class when the clone is expanded.

abundance,d_gene,v_gene,j_gene,CDR3aa,CDR3nt
.,TRBD2,TRBV2,TRBJ2-2,CASAGLAGVWRTGELFF,TGTGCCAGCGCGGGACTAGCGGGAGTTTGGAGGACCGGGGAGCTGTTTTTT
.,TRBD1,TRBV10-3,TRBJ2-1,CAIGLTGGPNEQFF,TGTGCCATCGGTTTGACAGGGGGGCCCAATGAGCAGTTCTTC
.,.,TRBV7-7,TRBJ1-1,CASSAPVQRGGRAEAFF,TGTGCTAGCAGCGCCCCCGTCCAGAGGGGGGGTCGTGCTGAAGCTTTCTTT
.,TRBD1,TRBV13,TRBJ1-2,CASSRDRQGTGYTF,TGTGCCAGCAGCAGGGACCGACAGGGTACGGGCTACACCTTC
.,TRBD1,TRBV19,TRBJ1-1,CASSMTGFNTEAFF,TGTGCCAGTAGTATGACAGGGTTCAACACTGAAGCTTTCTTT
.,.,TRBV2,TRBJ1-5,CASSEARGSQPQHF,TGTGCCAGCAGTGAAGCCCGAGGGAGTCAGCCCCAGCATTTT
few,TRBD1,TRBV5-4,TRBJ1-2,CASSPGQGMDYGYTF,TGTGCCAGCAGCCCCGGACAGGGAATGGACTATGGCTACACCTTC
.,.,TRBV2,TRBJ1-4,CASSLNRQAEKLFF,TGTGCCAGCAGCCTAAACCGACAGGCGGAAAAACTGTTTTTT
.,.,TRBV2,TRBJ1-1,CASSETGRGRNTEAFF,TGTGCCAGCAGTGAAACGGGTCGAGGGAGGAACACTGAAGCTTTCTTT
.,.,TRBV7-3,TRBJ2-7,CASSLTGTSEQYF,TGTGCCAGCAGCTTAACCGGGACTTCAGAGCAGTACTTC
.,TRBD1,TRBV3-1/TRBV3-2,TRBJ1-6,CASSPGQALYNSPLHF,TGTGCCAGCAGCCCAGGACAGGCCCTGTATAATTCACCCCTCCACTTT
.,TRBD1,TRBV27,TRBJ1-2,CASSLQGQDYGYTF,TGTGCCAGCAGTTTACAGGGACAGGACTATGGCTACACCTTC
few,TRBD2,TRBV5-1,TRBJ2-5,CASSLGGSGVSETQYF,TGCGCCAGCAGCTTGGGTGGTAGCGGGGTTTCAGAGACCCAGTACTTC
many,.,TRBV7-2,TRBJ2-7,CASSLGGNSYEQYF,TGTGCCAGCAGCTTAGGAGGCAATTCCTACGAGCAGTACTTC
.,.,TRBV15,TRBJ1-6,CATSSGRSSPLHF,TGTGCCACCAGCAGTGGGCGAAGCTCACCCCTCCACTTT
.,.,TRBV5-5,TRBJ2-7,CASTRTGTPVSYEQYF,TGTGCCAGCACCAGGACCGGGACACCCGTCTCCTACGAGCAGTACTTC
.,.,TRBV3-1/TRBV3-2,TRBJ2-7,CASSSSSYEQYF,TGTGCCAGCAGCTCCAGCTCCTACGAGCAGTACTTC
.,TRBD1,TRBV11-3,TRBJ2-7,CASSPEGTAGSYEQYF,TGTGCCAGCAGCCCCGAGGGGACAGCCGGTTCCTACGAGCAGTACTTC